What follows describes a single T cell receptor beta chain. Its cognate antigen is unknown. Patients were excluded for autoimmune disease history or systemic immunosuppression. The germline V gene has CDR1 SGDLS and CDR2 YYNGEE. With 0 bases clipped from V and 3 bases from J, the junction kept 7 bases outside the gene matches. This CDR3 spans 18 amino acids. The sample comes from a study of OX40 agonist ivuxolimab in advanced cancers. In the study overall: Treatment received earlier with anti-PD-1, anti-PD-L1 or anti-CTLA-4 agents was allowed, and approximately 44% had some. Study-wide findings and caveats: Expanded clones tended on average to be more numerous among CD8+ T cells than CD4+. Near-lowest levels of clonal expansion characterized partial responders at 0.1-3.0 mg/kg.

TCRdb keeps only in-frame clones here, not all; method: immunoSEQ multiplex PCR. The table has 9,500 to 15,000 clones, about 80% seen once. The clonotype originates from an adult with an advanced solid tumor such as melanoma, head and neck, liver or kidney cancer. V gene TRBV9 combines with J gene TRBJ2-2; 11 nucleotides line up with TRBD2. The source material was CD4+ or CD8+ T cells sorted from blood, sampled in a trial of the OX40 agonist ivuxolimab. The CDR3 nucleotides are TGTGCCAGCAGCGTAGAACTAGCGGGAGTGTTAGACACCGGGGAGCTGTTTTTT. Protein: CASSVELAGVLDTGELFF. The full variable domain, in which reference TRBV9 and TRBJ2-2 provide the parts outside the CDR3, is DSGVTQTPKHLITATGQRVTLRCSPRSGDLSVYWYQQSLDQGLQFLIQYYNGEERAKGNILERFSAQQFPDLHSELNLSSLELGDSALYFCASSVELAGVLDTGELFFGEGSRLTVL.